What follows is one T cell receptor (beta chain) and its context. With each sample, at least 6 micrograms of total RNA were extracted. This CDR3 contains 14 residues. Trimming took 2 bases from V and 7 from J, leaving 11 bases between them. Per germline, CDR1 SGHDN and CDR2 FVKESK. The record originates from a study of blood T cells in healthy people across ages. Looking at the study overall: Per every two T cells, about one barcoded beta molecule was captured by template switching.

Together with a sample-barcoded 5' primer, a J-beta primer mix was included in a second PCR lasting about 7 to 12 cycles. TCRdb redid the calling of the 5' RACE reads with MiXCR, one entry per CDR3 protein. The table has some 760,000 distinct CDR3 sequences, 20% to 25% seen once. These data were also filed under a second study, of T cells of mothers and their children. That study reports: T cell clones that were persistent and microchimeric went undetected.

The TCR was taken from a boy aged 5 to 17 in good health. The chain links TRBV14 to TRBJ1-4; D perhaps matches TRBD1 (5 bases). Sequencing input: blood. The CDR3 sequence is CASSQTPGSEKLFF. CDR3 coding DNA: TGTGCCAGCAGCCAAACACCAGGGAGTGAAAAACTGTTTTTT.